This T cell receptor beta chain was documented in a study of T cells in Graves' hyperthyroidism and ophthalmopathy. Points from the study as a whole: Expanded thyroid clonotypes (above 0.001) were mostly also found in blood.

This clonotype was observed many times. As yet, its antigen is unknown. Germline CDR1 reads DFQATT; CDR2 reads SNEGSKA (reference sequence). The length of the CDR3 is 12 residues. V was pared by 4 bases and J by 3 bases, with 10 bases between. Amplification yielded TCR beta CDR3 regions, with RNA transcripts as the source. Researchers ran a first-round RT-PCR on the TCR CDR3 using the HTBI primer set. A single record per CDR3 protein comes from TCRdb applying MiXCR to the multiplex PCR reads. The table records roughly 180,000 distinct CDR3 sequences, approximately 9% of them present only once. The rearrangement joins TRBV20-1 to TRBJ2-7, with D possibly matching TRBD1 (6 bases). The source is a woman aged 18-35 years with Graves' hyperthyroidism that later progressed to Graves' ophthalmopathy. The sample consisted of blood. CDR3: CSATDSNYEQYF. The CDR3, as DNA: TGCAGTGCTACGGACAGTAACTACGAGCAGTACTTC.